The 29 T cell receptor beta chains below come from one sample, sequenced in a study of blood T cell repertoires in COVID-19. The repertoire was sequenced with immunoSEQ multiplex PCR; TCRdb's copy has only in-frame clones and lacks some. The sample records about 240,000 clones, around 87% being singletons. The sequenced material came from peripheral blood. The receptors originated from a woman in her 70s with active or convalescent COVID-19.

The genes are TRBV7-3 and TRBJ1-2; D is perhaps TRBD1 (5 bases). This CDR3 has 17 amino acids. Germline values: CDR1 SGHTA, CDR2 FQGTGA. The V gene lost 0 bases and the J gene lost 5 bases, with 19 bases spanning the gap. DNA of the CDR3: TGTGCCAGCAGCTTAACGCCTCTCACTTCAGGGCAGTATGGCTACACCTTC. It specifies CASSLTPLTSGQYGYTF.

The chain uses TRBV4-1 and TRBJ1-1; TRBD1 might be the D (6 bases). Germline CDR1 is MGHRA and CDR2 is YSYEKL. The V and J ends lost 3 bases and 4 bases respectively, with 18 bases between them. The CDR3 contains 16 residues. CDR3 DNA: TGCGCCAGCAGCCAGGCTACCTTCACAGGGCGCACTGAAGCTTTCTTT. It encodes CASSQATFTGRTEAFF.

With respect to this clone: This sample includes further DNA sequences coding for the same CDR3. CDR3 sequence: CASRLQGYGYTF. CDR3 DNA: TGTGCCAGCAGACTACAGGGGTATGGCTACACCTTC. This rearrangement joins TRBV6-5 to TRBJ1-2, with 7 bases aligning to TRBD1. There are 12 residues in the CDR3. From germline, CDR1 is MNHEY and CDR2 SVGAGI. With 6 bases clipped from V and 5 bases from J, the junction kept 3 bases outside the gene matches.

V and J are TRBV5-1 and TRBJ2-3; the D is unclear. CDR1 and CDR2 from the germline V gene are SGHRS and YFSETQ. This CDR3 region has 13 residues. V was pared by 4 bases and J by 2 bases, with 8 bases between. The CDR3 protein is CASSARSTDTQYF. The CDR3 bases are TGCGCCAGCAGCGCCCGGTCCACAGATACGCAGTATTTT.

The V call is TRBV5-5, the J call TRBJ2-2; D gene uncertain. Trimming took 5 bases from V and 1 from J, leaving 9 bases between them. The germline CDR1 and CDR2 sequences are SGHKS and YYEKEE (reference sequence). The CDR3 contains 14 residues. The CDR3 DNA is TGTGCCAGCAGGACTGACGGGAACACCGGGGAGCTGTTTTTT. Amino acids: CASRTDGNTGELFF.

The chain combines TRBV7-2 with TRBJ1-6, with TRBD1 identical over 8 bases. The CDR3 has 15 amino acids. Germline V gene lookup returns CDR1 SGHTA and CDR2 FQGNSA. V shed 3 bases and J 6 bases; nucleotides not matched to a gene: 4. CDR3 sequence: CASSFTGGRNSPLHF. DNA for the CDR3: TGTGCCAGCAGCTTTACAGGGGGTCGTAATTCACCCCTCCACTTT.

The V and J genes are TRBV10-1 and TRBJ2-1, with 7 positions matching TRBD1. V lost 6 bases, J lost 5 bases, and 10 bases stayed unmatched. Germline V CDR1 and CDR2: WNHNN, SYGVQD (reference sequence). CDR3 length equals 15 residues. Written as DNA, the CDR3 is TGCGCCAGCAGCCTGACAGGGAATCGCCACAATGAGCAGTTCTTC. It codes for CASSLTGNRHNEQFF.

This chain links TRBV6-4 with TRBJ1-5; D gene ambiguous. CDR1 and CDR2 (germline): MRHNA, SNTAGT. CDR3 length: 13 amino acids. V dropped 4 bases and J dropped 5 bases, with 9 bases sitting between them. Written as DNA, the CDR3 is TGTGCCAGCAGTGTAGCATTCGATCAGCCCCAGCATTTT. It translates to CASSVAFDQPQHF.

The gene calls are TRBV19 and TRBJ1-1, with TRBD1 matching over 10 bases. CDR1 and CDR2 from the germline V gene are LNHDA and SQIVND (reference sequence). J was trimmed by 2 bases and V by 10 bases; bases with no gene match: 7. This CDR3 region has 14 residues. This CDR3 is CATKGTGVNTEAFF. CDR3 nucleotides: TGTGCCACTAAGGGGACAGGGGTTAACACTGAAGCTTTCTTT.

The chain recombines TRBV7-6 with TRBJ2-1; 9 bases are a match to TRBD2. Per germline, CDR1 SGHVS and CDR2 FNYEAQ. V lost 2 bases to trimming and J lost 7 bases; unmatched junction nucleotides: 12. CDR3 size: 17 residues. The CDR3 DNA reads TGTGCCAGCAGCTTACGCCTTAGCGGGGGCGCGCGTAATGAGCAGTTCTTC. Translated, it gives CASSLRLSGGARNEQFF.

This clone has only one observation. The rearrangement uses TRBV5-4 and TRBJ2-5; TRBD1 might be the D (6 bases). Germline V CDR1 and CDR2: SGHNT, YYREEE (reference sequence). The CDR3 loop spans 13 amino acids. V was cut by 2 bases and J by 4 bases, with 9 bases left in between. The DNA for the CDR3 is TGTGCCAGCAGCTTACAACAGGGAGAGACCCAGTACTTC. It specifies CASSLQQGETQYF.

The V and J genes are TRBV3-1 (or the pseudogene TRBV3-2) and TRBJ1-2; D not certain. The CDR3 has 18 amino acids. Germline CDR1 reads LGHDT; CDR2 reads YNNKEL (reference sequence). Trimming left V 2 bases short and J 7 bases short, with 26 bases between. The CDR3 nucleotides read TGTGCCAGCAGCCAACCTGTTCCCTGGGGAGGAAAAGAAAGTGGCTACACCTTC. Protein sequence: CASSQPVPWGGKESGYTF.

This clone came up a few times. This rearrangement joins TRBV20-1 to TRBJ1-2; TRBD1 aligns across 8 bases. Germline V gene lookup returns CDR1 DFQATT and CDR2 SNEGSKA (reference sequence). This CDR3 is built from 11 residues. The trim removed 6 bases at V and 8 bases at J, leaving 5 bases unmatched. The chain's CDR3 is CSADRAEGYTF. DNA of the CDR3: TGCAGTGCGGACAGGGCGGAAGGCTACACCTTC.

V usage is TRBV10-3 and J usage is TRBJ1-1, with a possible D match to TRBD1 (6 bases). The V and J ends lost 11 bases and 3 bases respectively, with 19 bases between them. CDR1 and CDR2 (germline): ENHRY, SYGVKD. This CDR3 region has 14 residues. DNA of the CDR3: TGTGCCGCCCTACAGGGCCTAGGGGACACTGAAGCTTTCTTT. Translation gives CAALQGLGDTEAFF.

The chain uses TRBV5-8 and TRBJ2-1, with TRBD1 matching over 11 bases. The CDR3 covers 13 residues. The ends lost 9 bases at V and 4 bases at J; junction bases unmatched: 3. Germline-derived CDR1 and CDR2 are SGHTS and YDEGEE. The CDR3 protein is CATGTGGYNEQFF. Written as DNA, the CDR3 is TGTGCCACTGGGACAGGGGGTTACAATGAGCAGTTCTTC.

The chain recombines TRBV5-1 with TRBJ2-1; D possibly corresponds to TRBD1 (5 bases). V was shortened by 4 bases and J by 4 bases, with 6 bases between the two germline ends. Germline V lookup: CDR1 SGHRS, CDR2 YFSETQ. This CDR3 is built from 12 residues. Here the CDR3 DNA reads TGCGCCAGCAGCGGACAATACAATGAGCAGTTCTTC. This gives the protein CASSGQYNEQFF.

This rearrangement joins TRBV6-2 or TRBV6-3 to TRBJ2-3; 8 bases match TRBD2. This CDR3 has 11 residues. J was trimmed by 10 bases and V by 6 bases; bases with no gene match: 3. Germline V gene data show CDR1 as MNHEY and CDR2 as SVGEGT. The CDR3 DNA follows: TGTGCCAGCAGCCGGACTAGCTCGCAGTATTTT. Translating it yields CASSRTSSQYF.

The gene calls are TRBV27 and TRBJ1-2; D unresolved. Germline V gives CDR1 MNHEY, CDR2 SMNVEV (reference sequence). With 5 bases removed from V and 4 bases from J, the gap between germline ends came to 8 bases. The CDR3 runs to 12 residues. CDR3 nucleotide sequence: TGTGCCAGCAGTACCCCAGGCTATGGCTACACCTTC. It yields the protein CASSTPGYGYTF.

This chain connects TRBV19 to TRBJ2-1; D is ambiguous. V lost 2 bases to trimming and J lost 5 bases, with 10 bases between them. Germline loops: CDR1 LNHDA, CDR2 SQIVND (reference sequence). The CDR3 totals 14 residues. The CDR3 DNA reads TGTGCCAGTAGTATAACTTTGATCAACAATGAGCAGTTCTTC. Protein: CASSITLINNEQFF.

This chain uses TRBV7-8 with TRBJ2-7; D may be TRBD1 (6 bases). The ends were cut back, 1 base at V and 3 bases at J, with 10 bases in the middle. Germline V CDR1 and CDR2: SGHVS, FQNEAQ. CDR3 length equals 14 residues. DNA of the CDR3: TGTGCCAGCAGCTTAGTAGCACAGGGCTACGAGCAGTACTTC. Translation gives CASSLVAQGYEQYF.

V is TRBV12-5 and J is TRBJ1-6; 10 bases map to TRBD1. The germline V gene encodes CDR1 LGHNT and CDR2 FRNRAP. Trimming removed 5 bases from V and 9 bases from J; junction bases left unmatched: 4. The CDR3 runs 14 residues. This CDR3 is CASGKGTGVSPLHF. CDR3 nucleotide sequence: TGTGCTAGTGGTAAAGGGACAGGGGTTTCACCCCTCCACTTT.

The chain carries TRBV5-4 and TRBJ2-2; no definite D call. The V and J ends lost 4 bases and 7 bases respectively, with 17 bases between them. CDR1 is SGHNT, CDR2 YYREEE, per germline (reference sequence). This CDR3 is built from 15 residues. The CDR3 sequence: CASSNYTGRGGELFF. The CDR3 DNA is TGTGCCAGCAGCAACTACACGGGTCGCGGCGGGGAGCTGTTTTTT.

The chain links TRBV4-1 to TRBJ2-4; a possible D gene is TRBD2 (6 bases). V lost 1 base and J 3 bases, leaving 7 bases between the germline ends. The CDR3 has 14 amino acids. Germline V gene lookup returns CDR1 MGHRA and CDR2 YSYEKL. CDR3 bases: TGCGCCAGCAGCCAAGTGGGGGGCAAAAACATTCAGTACTTC. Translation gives CASSQVGGKNIQYF.

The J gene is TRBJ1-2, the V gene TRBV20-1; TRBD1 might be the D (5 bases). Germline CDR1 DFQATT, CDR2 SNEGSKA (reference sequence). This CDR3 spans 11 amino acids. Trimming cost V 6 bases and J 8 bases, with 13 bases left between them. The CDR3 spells CSAQGGGGYTF. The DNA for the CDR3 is TGCAGTGCCCAGGGAGGTGGAGGCTACACCTTC.

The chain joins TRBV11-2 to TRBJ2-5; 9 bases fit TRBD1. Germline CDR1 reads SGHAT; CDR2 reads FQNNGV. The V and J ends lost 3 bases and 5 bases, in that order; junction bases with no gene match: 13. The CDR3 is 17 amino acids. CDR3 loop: CASSFFAVGQGRETQYF. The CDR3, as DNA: TGTGCCAGCAGCTTTTTTGCAGTGGGACAGGGTAGGGAGACCCAGTACTTC.

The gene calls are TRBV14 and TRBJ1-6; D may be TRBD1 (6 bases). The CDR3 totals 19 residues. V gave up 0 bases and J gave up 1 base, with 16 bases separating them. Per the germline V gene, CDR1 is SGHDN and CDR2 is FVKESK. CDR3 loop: CASSQDSQGKRSYNSPLHF. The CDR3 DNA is TGTGCCAGCAGCCAAGATAGCCAGGGGAAGAGGTCCTATAATTCACCCCTCCACTTT.

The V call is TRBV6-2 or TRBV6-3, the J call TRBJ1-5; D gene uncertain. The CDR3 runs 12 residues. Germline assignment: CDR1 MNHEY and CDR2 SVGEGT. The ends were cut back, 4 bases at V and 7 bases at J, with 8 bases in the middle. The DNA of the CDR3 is TGTGCCAGCAGTTCCAATCGGCAGCCCCAGCATTTT. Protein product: CASSSNRQPQHF.

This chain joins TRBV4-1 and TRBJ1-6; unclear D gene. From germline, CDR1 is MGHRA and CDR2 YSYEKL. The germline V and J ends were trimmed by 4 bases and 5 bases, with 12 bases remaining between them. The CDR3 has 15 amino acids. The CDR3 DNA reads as TGCGCCAGCAGCCCCGTTGAGAGAGATAATTCACCCCTCCACTTT. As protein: CASSPVERDNSPLHF.

CDR3 residues: CASSLTQGAGGTQYF. CDR3 in DNA: TGTGCCAGCAGCTTAACCCAGGGGGCAGGGGGTACGCAGTATTTT. The rearrangement joins TRBV7-9 to TRBJ2-3, with TRBD1 matching over 8 bases. Germline V gene data show CDR1 as SEHNR and CDR2 as FQNEAQ (reference sequence). CDR3 length: 15 residues. Losses at the gene ends were 2 bases for V and 8 bases for J; bases not matched to a gene: 9.